This TCR beta chain was identified during a study of control samples from healthy donors and cancer patients. Germline V gene lookup returns CDR1 SGDLS and CDR2 YYNGEE. Trimming took 8 bases from V and 1 from J, leaving 6 bases between them. This CDR3 spans 12 amino acids. Profiled with immunoSEQ multiplex PCR; TCRdb holds only in-frame clones, not every one. The table records approximately 140,000 clones, roughly 94% of them present only once. This receptor was taken from a man aged 35-49 years in good health. Sequenced input: blood. The chain combines TRBV9 with TRBJ2-2; no definite D call. CDR3 sequence reads: CASQRNTGELFF. The CDR3 DNA sequence: TGTGCCAGTCAAAGGAACACCGGGGAGCTGTTTTTT.